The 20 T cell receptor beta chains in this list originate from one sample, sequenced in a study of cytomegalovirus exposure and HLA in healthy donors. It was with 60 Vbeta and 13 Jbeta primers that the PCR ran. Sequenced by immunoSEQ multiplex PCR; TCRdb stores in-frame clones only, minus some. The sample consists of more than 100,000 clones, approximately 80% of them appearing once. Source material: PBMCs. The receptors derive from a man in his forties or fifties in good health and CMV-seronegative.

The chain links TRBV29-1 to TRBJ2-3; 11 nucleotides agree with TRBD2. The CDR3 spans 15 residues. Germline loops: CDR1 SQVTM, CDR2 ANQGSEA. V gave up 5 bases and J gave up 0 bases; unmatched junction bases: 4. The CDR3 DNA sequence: TGCAGCGTTATGACTAGCGGGGTTAGCACAGATACGCAGTATTTT. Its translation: CSVMTSGVSTDTQYF.

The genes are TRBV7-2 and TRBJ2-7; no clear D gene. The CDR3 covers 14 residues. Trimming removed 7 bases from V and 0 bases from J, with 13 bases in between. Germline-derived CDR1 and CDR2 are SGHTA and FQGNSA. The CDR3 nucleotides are TGTGCCAGCACCTCAAGGAGCGCCTCCTACGAGCAGTACTTC. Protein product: CASTSRSASYEQYF.

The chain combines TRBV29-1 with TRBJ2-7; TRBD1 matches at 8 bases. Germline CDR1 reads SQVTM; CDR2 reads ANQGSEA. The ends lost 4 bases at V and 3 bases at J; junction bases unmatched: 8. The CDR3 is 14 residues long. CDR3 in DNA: TGCAGCGTTGGTACAGGGGGTTTAATCTACGAGCAGTACTTC. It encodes CSVGTGGLIYEQYF.

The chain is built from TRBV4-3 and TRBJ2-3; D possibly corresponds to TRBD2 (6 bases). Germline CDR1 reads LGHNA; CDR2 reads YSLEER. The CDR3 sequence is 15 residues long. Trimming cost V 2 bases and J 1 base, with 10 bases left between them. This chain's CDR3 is CASSQRGGGTDTQYF. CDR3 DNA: TGCGCCAGCAGCCAACGGGGCGGGGGCACAGATACGCAGTATTTT.

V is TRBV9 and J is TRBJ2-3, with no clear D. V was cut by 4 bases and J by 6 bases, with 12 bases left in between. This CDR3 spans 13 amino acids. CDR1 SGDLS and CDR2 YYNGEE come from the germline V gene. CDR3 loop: CASSPSRSDTQYF. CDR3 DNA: TGTGCCAGCAGCCCCTCCCGGTCGGATACGCAGTATTTT.

CDR3 in amino acids: CASSSLGGKPNEQFF. In nucleotides, the CDR3 is TGTGCCAGCAGCTCCTTAGGAGGGAAACCTAATGAGCAGTTCTTC. The chain joins TRBV7-6 to TRBJ2-1; D might be TRBD2 (6 bases). Per the germline V gene, CDR1 is SGHVS and CDR2 is FNYEAQ. The V gene lost 4 bases and the J gene lost 7 bases, with 17 bases spanning the gap. The CDR3 sequence is 15 residues long. Together with reference TRBV7-6 and TRBJ2-1, the CDR3 gives the full variable domain: GAGVSQSPRYKVTKRGQDVALRCDPISGHVSLYWYRQALGQGPEFLTYFNYEAQQDKSGLPNDRFSAERPEGSISTLTIQRTEQRDSAMYRCASSSLGGKPNEQFFGPGTRLTVL.

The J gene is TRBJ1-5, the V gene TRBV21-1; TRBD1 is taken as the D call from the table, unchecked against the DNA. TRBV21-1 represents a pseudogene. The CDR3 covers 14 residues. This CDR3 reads CASTGQLSNQPQHF. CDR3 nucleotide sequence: TGTGCCAGCACAGGACAGCTTAGCAATCAGCCCCAGCATTTT.

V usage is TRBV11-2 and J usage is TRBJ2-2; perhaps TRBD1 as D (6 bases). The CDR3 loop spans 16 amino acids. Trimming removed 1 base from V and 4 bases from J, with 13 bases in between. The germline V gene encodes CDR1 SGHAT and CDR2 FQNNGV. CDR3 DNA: TGTGCCAGCAGCTTAGTCGTGGGGGCGGGCACCGGGGAGCTGTTTTTT. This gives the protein CASSLVVGAGTGELFF.

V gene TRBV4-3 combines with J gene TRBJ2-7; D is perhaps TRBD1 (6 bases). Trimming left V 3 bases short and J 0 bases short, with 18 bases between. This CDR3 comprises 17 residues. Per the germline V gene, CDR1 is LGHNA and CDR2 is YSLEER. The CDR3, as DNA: TGCGCCAGCAGCCAGGTCACAGGGAACCCAAGCTCCTACGAGCAGTACTTC. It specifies CASSQVTGNPSSYEQYF.

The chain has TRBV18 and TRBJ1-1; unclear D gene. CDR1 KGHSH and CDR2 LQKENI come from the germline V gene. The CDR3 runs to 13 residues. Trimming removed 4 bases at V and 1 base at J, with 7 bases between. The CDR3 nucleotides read TGTGCCAGCTCACTAACAGAGAACACTGAAGCTTTCTTT. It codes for CASSLTENTEAFF.

CDR3 residues: CASFGAGVSNEQFF. The CDR3, as DNA: TGTGCCAGCTTCGGGGCGGGAGTTTCCAATGAGCAGTTCTTC. The V call is TRBV28, the J call TRBJ2-1, with 7 bases matching TRBD2. This CDR3 has 14 residues. The germline V gene has CDR1 MDHEN and CDR2 SYDVKM. V gave up 8 bases and J gave up 6 bases; unmatched junction bases: 10.

Written as DNA, the CDR3 is TGCGCCAGCAGCCAAGTGTCCCCAGGGACGAACACCGGGGAGCTGTTTTTT. Amino acid sequence: CASSQVSPGTNTGELFF. J is TRBJ2-2 and V is TRBV4-3, with D tentatively TRBD1 (5 bases). Germline loops: CDR1 LGHNA, CDR2 YSLEER. The V gene lost 1 base and the J gene lost 0 bases, with 12 bases spanning the gap. The CDR3 runs to 17 residues.

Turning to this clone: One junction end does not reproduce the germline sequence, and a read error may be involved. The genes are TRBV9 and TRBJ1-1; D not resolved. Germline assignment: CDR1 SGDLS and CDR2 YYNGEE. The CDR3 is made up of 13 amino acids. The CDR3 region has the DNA TGTGCCAGCAGCCCGACGGGGAACACTGAAACTTTCTTT. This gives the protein CASSPTGNTETFF.

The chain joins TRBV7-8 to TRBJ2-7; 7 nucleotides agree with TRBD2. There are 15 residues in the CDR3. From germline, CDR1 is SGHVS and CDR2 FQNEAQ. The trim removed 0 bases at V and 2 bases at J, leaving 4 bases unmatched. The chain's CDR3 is CASSLAGGLPYEQYF. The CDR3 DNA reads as TGTGCCAGCAGCTTAGCGGGAGGGCTGCCCTACGAGCAGTACTTC.

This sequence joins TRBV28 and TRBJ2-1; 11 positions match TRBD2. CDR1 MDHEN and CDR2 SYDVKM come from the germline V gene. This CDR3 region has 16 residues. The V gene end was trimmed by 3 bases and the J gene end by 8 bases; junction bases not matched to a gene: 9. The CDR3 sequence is CASSLGLSGRVHEQFF. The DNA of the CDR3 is TGTGCCAGCAGTTTGGGTCTTAGCGGGAGGGTCCATGAGCAGTTCTTC.

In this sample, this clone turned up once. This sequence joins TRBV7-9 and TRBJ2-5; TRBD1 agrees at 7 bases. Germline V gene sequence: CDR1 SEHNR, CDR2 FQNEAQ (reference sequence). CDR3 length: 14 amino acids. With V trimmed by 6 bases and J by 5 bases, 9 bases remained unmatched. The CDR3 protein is CASRLQGSSETQYF. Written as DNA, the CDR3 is TGTGCCAGCAGATTACAGGGGTCAAGTGAGACCCAGTACTTC. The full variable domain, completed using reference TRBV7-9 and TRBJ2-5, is DTGVSQNPRHKITKRGQNVTFRCDPISEHNRLYWYRQTLGQGPEFLTYFQNEAQLEKSRLLSDRFSAERPKGSFSTLEIQRTEQGDSAMYLCASRLQGSSETQYFGPGTRLLVL.

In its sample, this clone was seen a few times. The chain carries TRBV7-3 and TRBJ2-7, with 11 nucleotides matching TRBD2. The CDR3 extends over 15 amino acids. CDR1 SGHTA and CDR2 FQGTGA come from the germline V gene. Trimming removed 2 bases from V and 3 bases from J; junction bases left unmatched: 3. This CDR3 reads CASSLLTSGDYEQYF. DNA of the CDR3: TGTGCCAGCAGCTTACTGACTAGCGGGGACTACGAGCAGTACTTC.

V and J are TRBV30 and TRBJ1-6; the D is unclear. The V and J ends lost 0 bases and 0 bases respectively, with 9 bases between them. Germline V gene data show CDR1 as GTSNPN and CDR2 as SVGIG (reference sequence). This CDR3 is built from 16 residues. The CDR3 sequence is CAWSVPMSSYNSPLHF. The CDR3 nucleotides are TGTGCCTGGAGTGTTCCCATGAGCTCCTATAATTCACCCCTCCACTTT.

CDR3 sequence: CASSMTGYEQYF. Here the CDR3 DNA reads TGTGCCAGCAGTATGACAGGGTACGAGCAGTACTTC. The chain joins TRBV25-1 to TRBJ2-7, with 7 bases identical to TRBD1. J gave up 4 bases and V 5 bases, and 2 bases lay outside the gene matches. CDR1 and CDR2 from the germline V gene are MGHDK and SYGVNS. The CDR3 length is 12 residues.

Here the CDR3 DNA reads TGTGCCAGCAGCGTAGGGGGACTAGCGGGATACAATGAGCAGTTCTTC. Its translation: CASSVGGLAGYNEQFF. This sequence joins TRBV9 and TRBJ2-1; 13 positions match TRBD2. V shed 0 bases, J shed 4 bases, and the junction held 1 base outside the gene matches. Germline V gene data show CDR1 as SGDLS and CDR2 as YYNGEE. The CDR3 loop spans 16 amino acids. Filled out from reference TRBV9 and TRBJ2-1, the complete variable domain reads DSGVTQTPKHLITATGQRVTLRCSPRSGDLSVYWYQQSLDQGLQFLIQYYNGEERAKGNILERFSAQQFPDLHSELNLSSLELGDSALYFCASSVGGLAGYNEQFFGPGTRLTVL.